The TCR beta chain described here comes from a study of T cells in Graves' hyperthyroidism and ophthalmopathy. This CDR3 comprises 16 residues. Per germline, CDR1 SGDLS and CDR2 YYNGEE. Between the trimmed V and J ends, which lost 0 bases and 2 bases, there was a span of 14 bases. This clonotype was observed many times. Antigen: not known. RNA transcripts served as the template for amplifying TCR beta CDR3 regions. During a first-round RT-PCR of the TCR CDR3, the HTBI primer set was used. TCRdb re-analysed the multiplex PCR reads in MiXCR, keeping a single row per CDR3 protein. Among 470,000 or so distinct CDR3 sequences listed, 20% to 25% were seen once. Whole-study findings and limits: Ophthalmopathy was predicted by the model a median of about 6.7 months ahead of onset.

The sequence derives from a man aged 18 to 29 with Graves' hyperthyroidism. The sequencing sample was made of blood. This chain uses TRBV9 with TRBJ1-2; tentatively, D is TRBD1 (6 bases). The CDR3 nucleotides read TGTGCCAGCAGCGTAGAGCTGGGGGCGTTAAACTATGGCTACACCTTC. It translates to CASSVELGALNYGYTF.